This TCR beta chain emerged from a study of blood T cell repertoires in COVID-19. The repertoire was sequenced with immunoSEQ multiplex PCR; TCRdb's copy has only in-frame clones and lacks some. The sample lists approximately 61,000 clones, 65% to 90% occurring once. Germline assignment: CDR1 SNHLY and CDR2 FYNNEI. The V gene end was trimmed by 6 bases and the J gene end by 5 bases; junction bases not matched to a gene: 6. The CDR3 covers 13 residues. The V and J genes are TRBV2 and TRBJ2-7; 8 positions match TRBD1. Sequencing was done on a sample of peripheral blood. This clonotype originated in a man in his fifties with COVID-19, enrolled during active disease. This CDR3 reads CASSRQGPDEQYF. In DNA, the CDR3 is TGTGCCAGCAGCCGACAGGGGCCTGACGAGCAGTACTTC. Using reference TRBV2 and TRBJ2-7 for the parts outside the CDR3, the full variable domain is EPEVTQTPSHQVTQMGQEVILRCVPISNHLYFYWYRQILGQKVEFLVSFYNNEISEKSEIFDDQFSVERPDGSNFTLKIRSTKLEDSAMYFCASSRQGPDEQYFGPGTRLTVT.